This section outlines one T cell receptor beta chain sequence together with its context. Its antigen is unknown. The authors incorporated unique molecular identifiers into the TCR beta cDNA libraries. TCRdb analysed the PCR reads with MiXCR anew, one entry per CDR3 protein. The sample yields some 700,000 distinct CDR3 sequences, more than 50% seen once. This CDR3 is 15 amino acids long. The ends were cut back, 2 bases at V and 7 bases at J, with 14 bases in the middle. Germline V gene data show CDR1 as LGHDT and CDR2 as YNNKEL (reference sequence). The sample originates from a study of post-analysis software for immune sequencing data. Study-wide results and limits: The five TRBV segments detected at higher frequency in patients than in controls included TRBV5-6, TRBV5-1 and TRBV20-1. F measure showed strong co-clustering of same-batch samples.

The sequence came from a girl aged 2-10 years with multiple sclerosis. The chain combines TRBV3-1 with TRBJ2-2, with D possibly matching TRBD2 (5 bases). Sequencing was performed on blood. CDR3: CASSQNRGFGGELFF. DNA of the CDR3: TGTGCCAGCAGCCAAAATCGGGGTTTCGGCGGGGAGCTGTTTTTT.